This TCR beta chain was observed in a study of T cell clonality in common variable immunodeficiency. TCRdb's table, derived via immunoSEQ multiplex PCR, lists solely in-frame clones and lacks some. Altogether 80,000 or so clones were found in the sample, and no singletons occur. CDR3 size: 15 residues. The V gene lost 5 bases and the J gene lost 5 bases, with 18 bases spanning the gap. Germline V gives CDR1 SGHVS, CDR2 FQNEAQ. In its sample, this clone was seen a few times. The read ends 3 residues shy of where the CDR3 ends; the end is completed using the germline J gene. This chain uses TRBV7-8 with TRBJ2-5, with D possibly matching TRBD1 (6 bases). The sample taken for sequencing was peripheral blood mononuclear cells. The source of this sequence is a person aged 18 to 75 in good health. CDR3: CASSLGNRVVETQYF. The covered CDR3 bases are TGTGCCAGCAGCCTAGGGAACAGGGTAGTGGAGACC.